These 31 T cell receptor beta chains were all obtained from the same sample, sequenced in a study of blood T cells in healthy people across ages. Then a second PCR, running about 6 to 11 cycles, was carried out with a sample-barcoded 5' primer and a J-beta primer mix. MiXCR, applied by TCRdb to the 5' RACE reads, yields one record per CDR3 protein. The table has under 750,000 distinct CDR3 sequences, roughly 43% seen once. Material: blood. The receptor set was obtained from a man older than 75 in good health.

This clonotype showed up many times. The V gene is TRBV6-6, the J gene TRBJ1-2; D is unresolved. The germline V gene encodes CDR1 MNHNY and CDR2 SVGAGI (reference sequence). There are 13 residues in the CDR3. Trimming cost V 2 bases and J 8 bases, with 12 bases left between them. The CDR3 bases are TGTGCCAGCAGTTACGACGGGCCGGTGGGCTACACCTTC. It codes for CASSYDGPVGYTF.

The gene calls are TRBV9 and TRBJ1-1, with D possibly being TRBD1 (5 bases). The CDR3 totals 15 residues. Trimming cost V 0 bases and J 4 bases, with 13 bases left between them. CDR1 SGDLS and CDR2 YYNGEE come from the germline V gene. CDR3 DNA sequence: TGTGCCAGCAGCGTAGGTTCAGGGCTCAGCACTGAAGCTTTCTTT. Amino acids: CASSVGSGLSTEAFF.

Here the CDR3 reads CASSVGLAGLYNEQYF. For the CDR3, the DNA is TGTGCCAGCAGCGTAGGACTAGCGGGCCTATACAATGAGCAGTACTTC. The rearrangement joins TRBV9 to TRBJ2-5; 10 nucleotides agree with TRBD2. Germline CDR1 is SGDLS and CDR2 is YYNGEE. V lost 0 bases and J lost 11; bases outside the gene matches: 13. The length of the CDR3 is 16 residues. Full variable domain (remainder filled in from reference TRBV9 and TRBJ2-5): DSGVTQTPKHLITATGQRVTLRCSPRSGDLSVYWYQQSLDQGLQFLIQYYNGEERAKGNILERFSAQQFPDLHSELNLSSLELGDSALYFCASSVGLAGLYNEQYFGPGTRLLVL.

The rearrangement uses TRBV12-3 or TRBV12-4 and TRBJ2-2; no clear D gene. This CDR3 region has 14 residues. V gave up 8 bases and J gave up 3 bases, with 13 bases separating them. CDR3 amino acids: CASSQSPDTGELFF. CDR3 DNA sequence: TGTGCCAGCTCGCAGAGCCCCGACACCGGGGAGCTGTTTTTT.

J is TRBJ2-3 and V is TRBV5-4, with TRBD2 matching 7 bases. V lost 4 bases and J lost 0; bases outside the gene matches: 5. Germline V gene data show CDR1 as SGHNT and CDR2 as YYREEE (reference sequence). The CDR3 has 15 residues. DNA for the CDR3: TGTGCCAGCAGCCCCGAAGCGGGGAGCACAGATACGCAGTATTTT. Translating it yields CASSPEAGSTDTQYF. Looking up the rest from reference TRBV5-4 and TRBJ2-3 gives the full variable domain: ETGVTQSPTHLIKTRGQQVTLRCSSQSGHNTVSWYQQALGQGPQFIFQYYREEENGRGNFPPRFSGLQFPNYSSELNVNALELDDSALYLCASSPEAGSTDTQYFGPGTRLTVL.

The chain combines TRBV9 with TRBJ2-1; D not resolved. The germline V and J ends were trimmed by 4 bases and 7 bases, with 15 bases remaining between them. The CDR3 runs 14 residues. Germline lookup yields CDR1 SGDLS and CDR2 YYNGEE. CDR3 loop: CASSKDPYLNEQFF. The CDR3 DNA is TGTGCCAGCAGCAAGGACCCCTACTTGAATGAGCAGTTCTTC.

The CDR3 protein is CASSSTSGANNEQFF. As DNA, the CDR3 is TGCGCCAGCAGCTCGACTAGCGGGGCCAACAATGAGCAGTTCTTC. This chain uses TRBV5-1 with TRBJ2-1, with 11 bases fitting TRBD2. CDR1 SGHRS and CDR2 YFSETQ come from the germline V gene. Losses at the gene ends were 3 bases for V and 5 bases for J; bases not matched to a gene: 4. This CDR3 has 15 residues.

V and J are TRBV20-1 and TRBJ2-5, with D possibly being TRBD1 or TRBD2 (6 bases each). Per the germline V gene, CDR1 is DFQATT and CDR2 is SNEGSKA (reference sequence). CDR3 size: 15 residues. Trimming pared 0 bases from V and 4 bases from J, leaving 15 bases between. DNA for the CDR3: TGCAGTGCTAGAGATGGCCTCCGGGGGCTAGAGACCCAGTACTTC. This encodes CSARDGLRGLETQYF.

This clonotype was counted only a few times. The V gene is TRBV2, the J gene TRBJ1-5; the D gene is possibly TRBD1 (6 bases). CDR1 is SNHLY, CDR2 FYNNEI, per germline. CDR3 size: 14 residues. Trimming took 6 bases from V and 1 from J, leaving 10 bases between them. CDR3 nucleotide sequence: TGTGCCAGCAGCCAGGGGAAGAGCAATCAGCCCCAGCATTTT. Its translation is CASSQGKSNQPQHF.

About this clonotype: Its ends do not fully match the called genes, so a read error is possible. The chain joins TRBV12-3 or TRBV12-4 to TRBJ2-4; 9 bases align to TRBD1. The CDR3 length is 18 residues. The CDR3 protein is CASLLDRGPILAKNIQHF. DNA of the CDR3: TGTGCCAGCCTTCTGGACAGGGGCCCGATTTTAGCCAAAAACATTCAGCACTTC.

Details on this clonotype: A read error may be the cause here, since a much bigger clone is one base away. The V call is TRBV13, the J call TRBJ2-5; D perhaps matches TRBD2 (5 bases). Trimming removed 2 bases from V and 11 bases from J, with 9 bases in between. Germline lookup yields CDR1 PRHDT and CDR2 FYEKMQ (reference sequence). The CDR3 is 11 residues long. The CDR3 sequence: CASSLIGEQYF. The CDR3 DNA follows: TGTGCCAGCAGCTTAATTGGGGAGCAGTACTTC.

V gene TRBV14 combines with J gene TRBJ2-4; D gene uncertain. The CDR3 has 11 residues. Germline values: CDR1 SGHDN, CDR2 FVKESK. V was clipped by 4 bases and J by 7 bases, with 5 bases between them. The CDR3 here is CASSLTNIQYF. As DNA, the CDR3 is TGTGCCAGCAGCCTTACCAACATTCAGTACTTC. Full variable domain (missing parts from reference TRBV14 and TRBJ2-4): EAGVTQFPSHSVIEKGQTVTLRCDPISGHDNLYWYRRVMGKEIKFLLHFVKESKQDESGMPNNRFLAERTGGTYSTLKVQPAELEDSGVYFCASSLTNIQYFGAGTRLSVL.

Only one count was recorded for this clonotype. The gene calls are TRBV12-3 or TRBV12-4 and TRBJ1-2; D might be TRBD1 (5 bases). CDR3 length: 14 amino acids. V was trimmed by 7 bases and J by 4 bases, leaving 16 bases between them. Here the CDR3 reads CASTRGGASYGYTF. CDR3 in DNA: TGTGCCAGCACCCGCGGAGGGGCCTCCTATGGCTACACCTTC.

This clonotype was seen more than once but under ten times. This chain's CDR3 is CSAPPRLAGEYNEQFF. CDR3 DNA sequence: TGCAGTGCCCCGCCCCGACTAGCGGGGGAATACAATGAGCAGTTCTTC. This chain uses TRBV20-1 with TRBJ2-1; 12 bases are shared with TRBD2. V gave up 6 bases and J gave up 4 bases; unmatched junction bases: 10. Germline CDR1 is DFQATT and CDR2 is SNEGSKA (reference sequence). The CDR3 sequence is 16 residues long.

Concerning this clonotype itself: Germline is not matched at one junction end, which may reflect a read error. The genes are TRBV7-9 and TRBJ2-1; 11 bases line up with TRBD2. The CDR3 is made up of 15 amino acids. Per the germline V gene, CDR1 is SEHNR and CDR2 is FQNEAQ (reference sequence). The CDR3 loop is CASGLAGGPGNEQFF. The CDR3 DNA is TGTGCCAGCGGCTTAGCGGGGGGGCCGGGGAATGAGCAGTTCTTC. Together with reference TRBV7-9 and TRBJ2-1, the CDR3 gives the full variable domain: DTGVSQNPRHKITKRGQNVTFRCDPISEHNRLYWYRQTLGQGPEFLTYFQNEAQLEKSRLLSDRFSAERPKGSFSTLEIQRTEQGDSAMYLCASGLAGGPGNEQFFGPGTRLTVL.

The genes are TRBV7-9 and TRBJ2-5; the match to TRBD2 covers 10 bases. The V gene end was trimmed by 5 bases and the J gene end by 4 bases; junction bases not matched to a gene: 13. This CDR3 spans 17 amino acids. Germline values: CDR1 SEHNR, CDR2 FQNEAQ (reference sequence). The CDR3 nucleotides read TGTGCCAGCAGCGCACTTCGAGCGGGGGGGCCGCGAGAGACCCAGTACTTC. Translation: CASSALRAGGPRETQYF. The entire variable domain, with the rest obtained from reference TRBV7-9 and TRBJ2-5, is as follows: DTGVSQNPRHKITKRGQNVTFRCDPISEHNRLYWYRQTLGQGPEFLTYFQNEAQLEKSRLLSDRFSAERPKGSFSTLEIQRTEQGDSAMYLCASSALRAGGPRETQYFGPGTRLLVL.

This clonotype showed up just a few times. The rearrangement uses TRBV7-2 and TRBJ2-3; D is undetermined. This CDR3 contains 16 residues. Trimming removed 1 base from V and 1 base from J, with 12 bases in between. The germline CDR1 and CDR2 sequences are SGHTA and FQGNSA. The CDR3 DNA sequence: TGTGCCAGCAGCTTAGAGGCCCGCAGCGGCACAGATACGCAGTATTTT. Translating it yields CASSLEARSGTDTQYF.

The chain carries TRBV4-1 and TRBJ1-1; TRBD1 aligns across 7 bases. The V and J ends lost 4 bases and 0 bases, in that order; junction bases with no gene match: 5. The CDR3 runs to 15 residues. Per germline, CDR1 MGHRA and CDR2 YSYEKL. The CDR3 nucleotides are TGCGCCAGCAGCCTGCAGACAGGGTTGAACACTGAAGCTTTCTTT. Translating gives CASSLQTGLNTEAFF.

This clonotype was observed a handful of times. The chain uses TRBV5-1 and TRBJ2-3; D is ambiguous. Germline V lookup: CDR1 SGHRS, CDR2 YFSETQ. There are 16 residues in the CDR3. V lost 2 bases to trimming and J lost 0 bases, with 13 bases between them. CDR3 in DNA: TGCGCCAGCAGCTTCCCGGAGAACCCTAGCACAGATACGCAGTATTTT. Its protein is CASSFPENPSTDTQYF.

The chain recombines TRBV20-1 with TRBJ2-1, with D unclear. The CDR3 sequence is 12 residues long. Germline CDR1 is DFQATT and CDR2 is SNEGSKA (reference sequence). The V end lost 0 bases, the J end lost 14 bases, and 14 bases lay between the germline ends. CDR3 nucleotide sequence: TGCAGTGCTAGAGATCCGGCTCCCTACGAGTTCTTC. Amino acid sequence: CSARDPAPYEFF.

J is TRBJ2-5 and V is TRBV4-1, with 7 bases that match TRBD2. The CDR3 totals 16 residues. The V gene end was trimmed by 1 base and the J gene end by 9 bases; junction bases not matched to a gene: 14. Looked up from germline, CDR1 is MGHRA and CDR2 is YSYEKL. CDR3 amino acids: CASSQGEASGSWAQYF. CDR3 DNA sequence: TGCGCCAGCAGCCAAGGGGAAGCTAGCGGCAGTTGGGCCCAGTACTTC.

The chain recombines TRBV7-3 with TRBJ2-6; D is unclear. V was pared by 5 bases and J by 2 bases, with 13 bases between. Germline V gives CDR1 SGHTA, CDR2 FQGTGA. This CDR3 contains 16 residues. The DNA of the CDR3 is TGTGCCAGCAGCGAGACAAGAAAAACTGGGGCCAACGTCCTGACTTTC. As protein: CASSETRKTGANVLTF. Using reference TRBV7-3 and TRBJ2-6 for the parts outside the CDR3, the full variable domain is GAGVSQTPSNKVTEKGKYVELRCDPISGHTALYWYRQSLGQGPEFLIYFQGTGAADDSGLPNDRFFAVRPEGSVSTLKIQRTERGDSAVYLCASSETRKTGANVLTFGAGSRLTVL.

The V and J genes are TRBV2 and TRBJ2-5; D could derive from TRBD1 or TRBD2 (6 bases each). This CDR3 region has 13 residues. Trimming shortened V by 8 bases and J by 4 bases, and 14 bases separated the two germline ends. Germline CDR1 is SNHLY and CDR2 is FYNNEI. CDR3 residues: CASRGRTGETQYF. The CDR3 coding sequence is TGTGCCAGCCGGGGGCGTACGGGAGAGACCCAGTACTTC.

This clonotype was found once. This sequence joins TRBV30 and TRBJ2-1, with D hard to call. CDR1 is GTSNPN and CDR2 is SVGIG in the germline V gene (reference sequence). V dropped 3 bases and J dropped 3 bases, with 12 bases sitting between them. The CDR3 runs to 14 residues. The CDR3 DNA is TGTGCCTGGAGGCCAGGAGTGGGCTACAATGAGCAGTTCTTC. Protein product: CAWRPGVGYNEQFF.

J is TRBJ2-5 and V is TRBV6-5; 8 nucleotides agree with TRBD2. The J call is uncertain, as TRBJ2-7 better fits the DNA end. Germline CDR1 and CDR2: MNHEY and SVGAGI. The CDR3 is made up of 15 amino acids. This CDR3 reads CASSPPAGGSYEQYF. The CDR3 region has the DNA TGTGCCAGCAGCCCGCCGGCGGGAGGCTCCTACGAGCAGTACTTC.

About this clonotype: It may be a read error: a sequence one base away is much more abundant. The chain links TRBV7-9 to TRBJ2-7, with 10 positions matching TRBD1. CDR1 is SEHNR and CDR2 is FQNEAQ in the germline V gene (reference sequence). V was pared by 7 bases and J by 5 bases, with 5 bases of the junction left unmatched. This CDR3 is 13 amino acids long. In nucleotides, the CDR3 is TGTGCCAGCAACTTGACAGGGGGCAACGAGCAGTACTTC. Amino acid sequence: CASNLTGGNEQYF.

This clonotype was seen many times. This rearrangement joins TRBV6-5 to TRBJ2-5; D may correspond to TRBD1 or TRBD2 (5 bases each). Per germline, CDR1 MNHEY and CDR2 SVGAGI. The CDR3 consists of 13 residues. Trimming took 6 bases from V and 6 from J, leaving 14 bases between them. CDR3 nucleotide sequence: TGTGCCAGCAGCACCGTGGGGGTGAAGACCCAGTACTTC. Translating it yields CASSTVGVKTQYF.

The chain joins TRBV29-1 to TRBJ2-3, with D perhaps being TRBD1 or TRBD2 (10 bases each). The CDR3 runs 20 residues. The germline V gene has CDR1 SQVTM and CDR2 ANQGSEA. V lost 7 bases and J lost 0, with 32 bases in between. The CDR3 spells CSARTGGRASGSTSTDTQYF. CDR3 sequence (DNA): TGCAGCGCTCGGACAGGGGGTCGGGCTAGCGGGAGTACTAGCACAGATACGCAGTATTTT.

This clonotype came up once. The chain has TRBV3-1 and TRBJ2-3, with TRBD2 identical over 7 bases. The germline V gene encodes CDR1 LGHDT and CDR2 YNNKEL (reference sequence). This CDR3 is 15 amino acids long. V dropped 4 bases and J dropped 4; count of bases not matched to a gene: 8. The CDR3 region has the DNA TGTGCCAGCAGCCGAGGAGGACTAGACGCAGATACGCAGTATTTT. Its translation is CASSRGGLDADTQYF.

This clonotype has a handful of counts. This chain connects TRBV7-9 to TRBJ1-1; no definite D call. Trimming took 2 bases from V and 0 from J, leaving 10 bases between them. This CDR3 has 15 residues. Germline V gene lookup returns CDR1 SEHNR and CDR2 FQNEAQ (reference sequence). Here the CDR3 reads CASSLQFGMNTEAFF. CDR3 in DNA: TGTGCCAGCAGCTTACAGTTTGGGATGAACACTGAAGCTTTCTTT.

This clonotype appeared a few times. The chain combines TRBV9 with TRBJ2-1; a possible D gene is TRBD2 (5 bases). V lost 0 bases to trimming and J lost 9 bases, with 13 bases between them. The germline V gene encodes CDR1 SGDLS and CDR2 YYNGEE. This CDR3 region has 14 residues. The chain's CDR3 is CASSVAQARGEQFF. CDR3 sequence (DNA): TGTGCCAGCAGCGTAGCGCAGGCCCGGGGTGAGCAGTTCTTC. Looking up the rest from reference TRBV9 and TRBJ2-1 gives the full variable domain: DSGVTQTPKHLITATGQRVTLRCSPRSGDLSVYWYQQSLDQGLQFLIQYYNGEERAKGNILERFSAQQFPDLHSELNLSSLELGDSALYFCASSVAQARGEQFFGPGTRLTVL.